This T cell receptor (beta chain) is drawn from a study of CD8+CD57+ T cells in acquired aplastic anemia. Study-wide context: Each DNA sample taken from sorted CD4+ and CD8+ cells came to approximately 3 ug on average. Healthy donors gave about 9.8 million reads on average for CD4+ cells.

CDR3 and TCR beta VDJ profiling relied on a genomic DNA template. TCRdb re-called the reads with MiXCR, one entry per CDR3 protein. The repertoire includes 150,000 to 200,000 distinct CDR3 sequences, around 60% of them detected once, and 45% to 55% sits in the top ten. Study-level findings and limits: Patients and controls shared 25 to 35 CD8+ CDR3 sequences, which appeared highly expressed in patients and within their immunodominant clones. A significant difference in CD8+ Simpson's diversity between patients and controls was not found.

The sample holds a few counts of this clonotype. Its antigen is unidentified. There are 14 residues in the CDR3. CDR1 is SGDLS, CDR2 YYNGEE, per germline. The V end was cut by 3 bases, the J end by 1 base, with 9 bases between. The source material was sorted CD4+, CD8+, or CD8+CD57+ T cells (not recorded which) from PBMCs. The receptor's source is a human donor in good health. The chain employs TRBV9 and TRBJ2-3; TRBD1 might be the D (5 bases). This chain's CDR3 is CASSAVQGTDTQYF. The CDR3 DNA reads as TGTGCCAGCAGCGCCGTACAGGGCACAGATACGCAGTATTTT.